The rows below give T cell receptor beta chains drawn from one sample of a study of cytomegalovirus exposure and HLA in healthy donors. Sequencing used immunoSEQ multiplex PCR; TCRdb keeps in-frame clones, though not all of them. This sample has roughly 150,000 clones, with about 80% found just once. Sequenced: PBMCs. The receptors were sampled from a woman aged 45-59 years in good health and CMV-seropositive. The CDR3 runs from the conserved cysteine through the conserved F or W. The D gene is left open where the match is weak. Part of the rows lack a size; the others show once, few, many or a class for expanded clones.

clone size,J gene,V gene,D gene,CDR3 protein,CDR3 DNA
few,TRBJ1-4,TRBV5-5,TRBD1,CASSRQGKLFF,TGTGCCAGCAGCAGACAGGGAAAACTGTTTTTT
.,TRBJ2-7,TRBV28,TRBD1,CASQLGTGPYEQYF,TGTGCCAGCCAATTGGGGACAGGCCCCTACGAGCAGTACTTC
.,TRBJ2-2,TRBV2,.,CASSEGGPGELFF,TGTGCCAGCAGTGAGGGGGGACCCGGGGAGCTGTTTTTT
.,TRBJ2-3,TRBV5-1,.,CASSLTGLSTDTQYF,TGCGCCAGCAGCTTGACAGGGCTGAGCACAGATACGCAGTATTTT
.,TRBJ2-1,TRBV27,TRBD1,CASRSSDRPYNEQFF,TGTGCCAGTAGAAGCTCGGACAGGCCTTACAATGAGCAGTTCTTC
.,TRBJ2-1,TRBV7-2,TRBD2,CASSLAGTSGGQYNEQFF,TGTGCCAGCAGCTTAGCCGGGACTAGCGGGGGACAATACAATGAGCAGTTCTTC
.,TRBJ2-1,TRBV9,TRBD2,CASSAHLQRGENEQFF,TGTGCCAGCAGCGCCCACCTCCAGCGGGGAGAGAATGAGCAGTTCTTC
.,TRBJ2-1,TRBV5-4,.,CASSFAAGTGSNEQFF,TGTGCCAGCAGCTTCGCAGCTGGCACCGGGTCGAATGAGCAGTTCTTC
few,TRBJ2-3,TRBV5-1,.,CASSLAGTDTQYF,TGCGCCAGCAGCTTGGCAGGGACAGATACGCAGTATTTT
few,TRBJ2-6,TRBV7-2,.,CASRGQVSGANVLTF,TGTGCCAGCAGGGGTCAGGTCTCTGGGGCCAACGTCCTGACTTTC
few,TRBJ2-7,TRBV5-1,TRBD2,CASSLEGAGGSYEQYF,TGCGCCAGCAGCTTGGAAGGGGCCGGGGGGTCCTACGAGCAGTACTTC
.,TRBJ2-2,TRBV7-9,.,CSSSLQGNTGELFF,TGTTCCAGCAGCCTTCAGGGGAACACCGGGGAGCTGTTTTTT
.,TRBJ1-5,TRBV28,.,CASSSTGTSNQPQHF,TGTGCCAGCAGTTCGACCGGGACAAGCAATCAGCCCCAGCATTTT
.,TRBJ1-6,TRBV2,TRBD1,CASSIRTGDLRSPLHF,TGTGCCAGCAGTATTAGGACAGGGGATCTTCGATCACCCCTCCACTTT
.,TRBJ2-1,TRBV5-4,TRBD2,CASSLVSGGARGEQFF,TGTGCCAGCAGCTTGGTTAGCGGGGGGGCCCGGGGCGAGCAGTTCTTC
.,TRBJ1-4,TRBV18,.,CASSRGQDEKLFF,TGTGCCAGCTCACGGGGGCAGGATGAAAAACTGTTTTTT
.,TRBJ2-7,TRBV5-6,.,CASSLGRSYEQYF,TGTGCCAGCAGCTTGGGTCGCAGCTACGAGCAGTACTTC
.,TRBJ2-7,TRBV13,.,CASSLGRGSSYEQYF,TGTGCCAGCAGCTTAGGAAGAGGATCGAGTTACGAGCAGTACTTC
once,TRBJ2-3,TRBV27,.,CASSFSFSLFTDTQYF,TGTGCCAGCAGTTTTAGTTTCTCTCTTTTCACAGATACGCAGTATTTT
.,TRBJ2-2,TRBV7-2,TRBD1,CASSSGQITGELFF,TGTGCCAGCAGCTCGGGACAGATCACCGGGGAGCTGTTTTTT
.,TRBJ1-2,TRBV9,TRBD1,CASSGQAHYGYTF,TGTGCCAGCTCAGGACAGGCACACTATGGCTACACCTTC
few,TRBJ2-1,TRBV4-2,TRBD2,CASSPSGGAIEQFF,TGTGCCAGCAGTCCTAGCGGGGGGGCAATCGAGCAGTTCTTC
.,TRBJ1-4,TRBV5-1,.,CASSLAAGREEKLFF,TGCGCCAGCAGCTTGGCTGCCGGGCGGGAGGAAAAACTGTTTTTT
.,TRBJ2-7,TRBV29-1,.,CSVEGSSSYEQYF,TGCAGCGTTGAAGGGTCTAGCTCCTACGAGCAGTACTTC
.,TRBJ1-2,TRBV9,.,CASSVGMTDHGYTF,TGTGCCAGCAGCGTAGGTATGACAGATCATGGCTACACCTTC
.,TRBJ2-1,TRBV5-8,.,CASSPWAAGEQFF,TGTGCCAGCAGCCCCTGGGCGGCGGGTGAGCAGTTCTTC
.,TRBJ2-7,TRBV4-3,TRBD2,CASSREAGRGSEQYF,TGCGCCAGCAGCCGAGAGGCAGGGCGGGGGTCGGAGCAGTACTTC
.,TRBJ2-3,TRBV19,.,CASTPGDTQYF,TGTGCCAGTACCCCCGGAGATACGCAGTATTTT
once,TRBJ1-2,TRBV29-1,.,CSARKGGAGPTYTF,TGCAGCGCCCGGAAAGGGGGGGCCGGCCCAACCTACACCTTC
.,TRBJ2-7,TRBV4-3,.,CASSLPEGGGFPYEQYF,TGCGCCAGCAGCCTCCCAGAGGGGGGGGGTTTCCCCTACGAGCAGTACTTC
.,TRBJ2-2,TRBV29-1,.,CSVPLPGHLNTGELFF,TGCAGCGTCCCTCTACCGGGTCACTTGAACACCGGGGAGCTGTTTTTT
.,TRBJ2-1,TRBV2,TRBD2,CATPTSGGARGEQFF,TGTGCCACCCCGACTAGCGGGGGGGCCCGGGGTGAGCAGTTCTTC
.,TRBJ2-7,TRBV7-8,.,CASSLVGGQRISYEQYF,TGTGCCAGCAGCTTAGTTGGAGGACAGCGCATCTCCTACGAGCAGTACTTC
.,TRBJ1-6,TRBV7-2,.,CASPVRALHF,TGTGCCAGCCCAGTCAGGGCCCTCCACTTT
.,TRBJ2-2,TRBV5-4,TRBD1,CASSIRDRTGELFF,TGTGCCAGCAGCATCCGGGACAGAACCGGGGAGCTGTTTTTT
.,TRBJ2-7,TRBV6-6,.,CASRRPGLAYEQYF,TGTGCCAGCAGACGCCCGGGACTCGCCTACGAGCAGTACTTC
.,TRBJ1-2,TRBV6-1,TRBD1,CASSETTGGSTTF,TGTGCCAGCAGTGAAACGACAGGGGGATCGACCACCTTC
.,TRBJ1-2,TRBV6-5,TRBD1,CASSGQGGYGYTF,TGTGCCAGCAGTGGACAGGGGGGCTATGGCTACACCTTC
once,TRBJ2-7,TRBV6-1,.,CASSLVAKPYEQYF,TGTGCCAGCAGTTTGGTAGCCAAACCCTACGAGCAGTACTTC
once,TRBJ2-1,TRBV7-9,.,CASEGIGDEQFF,TGTGCCAGCGAGGGAATCGGAGATGAGCAGTTCTTC